One and the same sample provided the 26 T cell receptor beta chains below, sequenced in a study of T cell changes during pregnancy in multiple sclerosis. Generated by immunoSEQ multiplex PCR, the TCRdb table keeps only in-frame clones and is missing some. The sample includes roughly 93,000 clones, around 93% of them seen just once. Sample: peripheral blood, taken in the first trimester of pregnancy. The receptors come from a female donor in good health, enrolled as a control in a pregnancy study.

The chain combines TRBV7-2 with TRBJ1-6; D remains ambiguous. The germline V gene encodes CDR1 SGHTA and CDR2 FQGNSA. The V and J ends lost 5 bases and 0 bases respectively, with 8 bases between them. This CDR3 spans 15 amino acids. CDR3 in amino acids: CASSLVSSYNSPLHF. CDR3 in DNA: TGTGCCAGCAGCCTGGTGAGCTCCTATAATTCACCCCTCCACTTT.

As to this clone: One junction end does not reproduce the germline sequence, and a read error may be involved. The chain combines TRBV9 with TRBJ1-2; D gene unclear. This CDR3 has 10 amino acids. Per the germline V gene, CDR1 is SGDLS and CDR2 is YYNGEE. CDR3 nucleotides: TGTGCCAGCAGCGCTACTTCCTTTAACTTC. Translated, it gives CASSATSFNF.

The chain has TRBV9 and TRBJ2-3, with 11 bases identical to TRBD2. Per germline, CDR1 SGDLS and CDR2 YYNGEE. With 3 bases clipped from V and 5 bases from J, the junction kept 8 bases outside the gene matches. CDR3 length: 16 amino acids. The CDR3 here is CASSGYSGGAGDTQYF. CDR3 sequence (DNA): TGTGCCAGCAGCGGGTATAGCGGGGGGGCCGGAGATACGCAGTATTTT.

This clone was seen once. The chain employs TRBV27 and TRBJ1-1; TRBD1 aligns across 10 bases. V lost 5 bases and J lost 3; bases outside the gene matches: 0. Germline V CDR1 and CDR2: MNHEY, SMNVEV (reference sequence). The length of the CDR3 is 13 residues. The CDR3: CASSGQGDTEAFF. CDR3 DNA: TGTGCCAGCAGTGGACAGGGGGACACTGAAGCTTTCTTT.

The chain uses TRBV6-6 and TRBJ2-1; TRBD2 aligns across 8 bases. Germline assignment: CDR1 MNHNY and CDR2 SVGAGI (reference sequence). CDR3 length: 16 residues. V was clipped by 7 bases and J by 5 bases; unmatched bases: 13. CDR3 loop: CASTGGGAGDNNEQFF. The DNA of the CDR3 is TGTGCCAGCACCGGAGGGGGAGCGGGGGACAACAATGAGCAGTTCTTC.

The rearrangement joins TRBV19 to TRBJ1-6, with D possibly TRBD1 on 5 matching bases. The CDR3 has 14 amino acids. CDR1 and CDR2 from the germline V gene are LNHDA and SQIVND (reference sequence). Trimming took 3 bases from V and 7 from J, leaving 10 bases between them. CDR3 DNA: TGTGCCAGTAGTATGAAACCAGGGAATTCACCCCTCCACTTT. This translates into CASSMKPGNSPLHF.

The chain recombines TRBV5-5 with TRBJ2-7; TRBD2 agrees at 9 bases. This CDR3 comprises 15 residues. From germline, CDR1 is SGHKS and CDR2 YYEKEE (reference sequence). V shed 4 bases, J shed 4 bases, and the junction held 9 bases outside the gene matches. The CDR3 DNA is TGTGCCAGCAGCGGGAGTAGCGGGGGATTTTACGAGCAGTACTTC. Amino acids: CASSGSSGGFYEQYF.

This chain links TRBV11-1 with TRBJ1-4, with TRBD1 as a possible D gene (6 bases). V was shortened by 4 bases and J by 8 bases, with 14 bases between the two germline ends. Germline CDR1 is SGHAT and CDR2 is FQDESV (reference sequence). The CDR3 length is 14 residues. CDR3 sequence reads: CASSSGVREEKLFF. The CDR3 region has the DNA TGTGCCAGCAGCTCAGGGGTTCGAGAAGAAAAACTGTTTTTT.

This chain links TRBV18 with TRBJ1-4; TRBD1 agrees at 7 bases. Losses at the gene ends were 4 bases for V and 5 bases for J; bases not matched to a gene: 4. Germline CDR1 is KGHSH and CDR2 is LQKENI. This CDR3 spans 14 amino acids. CDR3 residues: CASSLGTENEKLFF. CDR3 DNA: TGTGCCAGCTCACTGGGGACAGAGAATGAAAAACTGTTTTTT. The full variable domain, its missing parts supplied by reference TRBV18 and TRBJ1-4, is NAGVMQNPRHLVRRRGQEARLRCSPMKGHSHVYWYRQLPEEGLKFMVYLQKENIIDESGMPKERFSAEFPKEGPSILRIQQVVRGDSAAYFCASSLGTENEKLFFGSGTQLSVL.

The gene calls are TRBV28 and TRBJ1-3; weak D call: TRBD1 (5 bases). The CDR3 runs to 16 residues. From germline, CDR1 is MDHEN and CDR2 SYDVKM. V lost 4 bases to trimming and J lost 0 bases, with 13 bases between them. CDR3 in amino acids: CASSYSTGFSGNTIYF. The CDR3 region has the DNA TGTGCCAGCAGTTACTCCACAGGTTTCTCTGGAAACACCATATATTTT.

V gene TRBV2 combines with J gene TRBJ1-4, with D unclear. The V end was cut by 8 bases, the J end by 8 bases, with 12 bases between. Germline lookup yields CDR1 SNHLY and CDR2 FYNNEI. This CDR3 contains 12 residues. The DNA of the CDR3 is TGTGCCAGCCGTAGCACGGGGGAAAAACTGTTTTTT. This sequence encodes CASRSTGEKLFF.

V gene TRBV7-2 combines with J gene TRBJ2-1, with 7 positions matching TRBD1. V lost 1 base, J lost 11 bases, and 11 bases stayed unmatched. This CDR3 is 15 amino acids long. Germline V lookup: CDR1 SGHTA, CDR2 FQGNSA. The DNA for the CDR3 is TGTGCCAGCAGCTTAGAAGGGCAGGGGGTAGTAAAGCAGTTCTTC. Translating it yields CASSLEGQGVVKQFF. Complete variable domain (other parts from reference TRBV7-2 and TRBJ2-1): GAGVSQSPSNKVTEKGKDVELRCDPISGHTALYWYRQSLGQGLEFLIYFQGNSAPDKSGLPSDRFSAERTGGSVSTLTIQRTQQEDSAVYLCASSLEGQGVVKQFFGPGTRLTVL.

The rearrangement joins TRBV5-1 to TRBJ2-7; a weak D match, TRBD2 (5 bases). V gave up 0 bases and J gave up 3 bases, with 10 bases separating them. This CDR3 region has 14 residues. CDR1 is SGHRS, CDR2 YFSETQ, per germline. As DNA, the CDR3 is TGCGCCAGCAGCTTGGCTGCTGCGGGCTACGAGCAGTACTTC. Amino acid sequence: CASSLAAAGYEQYF.

The chain links TRBV5-4 to TRBJ2-2; unclear D gene. The CDR3 runs 13 residues. The ends were cut back, 2 bases at V and 3 bases at J, with 5 bases in the middle. CDR1 and CDR2 (germline): SGHNT, YYREEE (reference sequence). CDR3 region: CASSLSDTGELFF. The CDR3 region has the DNA TGTGCCAGCAGCTTATCGGACACCGGGGAGCTGTTTTTT.

This chain's CDR3 is CASSPPGVSTDTQYF. The CDR3 nucleotides are TGTGCCAGCAGCCCTCCGGGGGTTAGCACAGATACGCAGTATTTT. The V call is TRBV7-9, the J call TRBJ2-3, with D possibly being TRBD2 (6 bases). Germline V lookup: CDR1 SEHNR, CDR2 FQNEAQ (reference sequence). Trimming removed 5 bases at V and 0 bases at J, with 12 bases between. The CDR3 is made up of 15 amino acids.

J is TRBJ2-3 and V is TRBV14; a possible D gene is TRBD2 (5 bases). Germline V lookup: CDR1 SGHDN, CDR2 FVKESK. This CDR3 has 15 residues. V was clipped by 0 bases and J by 5 bases, with 12 bases between them. The CDR3 DNA sequence: TGTGCCAGCAGCCAAGATCTGAAAGGGAGAGATACGCAGTATTTT. Amino acid sequence: CASSQDLKGRDTQYF.

This chain links TRBV19 with TRBJ2-6; the match to TRBD2 covers 7 bases. CDR3 size: 18 residues. Germline V gene lookup returns CDR1 LNHDA and CDR2 SQIVND (reference sequence). After removal of 8 bases from V and 1 base from J, the junction contained 14 bases not matched to a gene. This chain's CDR3 is CASGGVGLNPSGANVLTF. The CDR3 DNA reads as TGTGCCAGTGGGGGGGTGGGACTGAACCCATCTGGGGCCAACGTCCTGACTTTC.

V is TRBV4-1 and J is TRBJ2-3; 8 bases are shared with TRBD2. The germline CDR1 and CDR2 sequences are MGHRA and YSYEKL. The J segment lost 1 base and the V segment lost 5 bases, leaving 14 bases of the junction unmatched. CDR3 size: 18 residues. The CDR3 loop reads CASSSPRAAGARTDTQYF. CDR3 in DNA: TGCGCCAGCAGCTCCCCAAGAGCAGCGGGGGCCCGCACAGATACGCAGTATTTT.

The chain recombines TRBV6-1 with TRBJ1-6; D remains unclear. The V gene's germline CDR1 is MNHNS and CDR2 SASEGT. Trimming left V 2 bases short and J 7 bases short, with 9 bases between. CDR3 size: 14 residues. CDR3: CASSETFRNSPLHF. The CDR3 DNA is TGTGCCAGCAGTGAAACCTTCCGGAATTCACCCCTCCACTTT.

The chain is built from TRBV7-9 and TRBJ1-1; D perhaps matches TRBD1 (6 bases). CDR1 and CDR2 (germline): SEHNR, FQNEAQ (reference sequence). V lost 5 bases and J lost 4, with 14 bases in between. This CDR3 region has 14 residues. CDR3 nucleotides: TGTGCCAGCAGCCCGACGTGGGGGCCCACTGAAGCTTTCTTT. It codes for CASSPTWGPTEAFF.

This chain connects TRBV7-9 to TRBJ1-3, with a tentative D call TRBD1 (6 bases). Germline V gene sequence: CDR1 SEHNR, CDR2 FQNEAQ (reference sequence). The V and J ends lost 5 bases and 0 bases respectively, with 14 bases between them. The CDR3 is 16 residues long. The CDR3 DNA follows: TGTGCCAGCAGCCTAAGACAGGTCCGCTCTGGAAACACCATATATTTT. It specifies CASSLRQVRSGNTIYF.

Only one count was recorded for this clone. The chain links TRBV29-1 to TRBJ2-3, with a tentative D call TRBD2 (6 bases). With 7 bases removed from V and 4 bases from J, the gap between germline ends came to 18 bases. The CDR3 has 14 amino acids. Germline V lookup: CDR1 SQVTM, CDR2 ANQGSEA. The CDR3 region has the DNA TGCAGCGCCCCAGCCCACGGGACTCCAGATACGCAGTATTTT. This translates into CSAPAHGTPDTQYF.

The gene calls are TRBV27 and TRBJ1-5, with D perhaps matching TRBD1 (6 bases). V lost 6 bases, J lost 6 bases, and 12 bases lay in between. The CDR3 runs to 13 residues. Germline values: CDR1 MNHEY, CDR2 SMNVEV (reference sequence). The DNA for the CDR3 is TGTGCCAGCAGGTTACAGGGAAGTCAGCCCCAGCATTTT. Encoded protein: CASRLQGSQPQHF.

J is TRBJ1-1 and V is TRBV23-1; TRBD1 matches 9 bases. TRBV23-1 falls under the ORF class, with uncertain function. V lost 9 bases, J lost 2 bases, and 13 bases stayed unmatched. CDR3 length: 16 residues. The CDR3 reads CASQSGNRGRNTEAFF. The CDR3 DNA sequence: TGCGCCAGTCAGTCCGGAAACAGGGGGCGAAACACTGAAGCTTTCTTT.

V and J are TRBV29-1 and TRBJ1-6, with 7 bases lining up with TRBD1. Per the germline V gene, CDR1 is SQVTM and CDR2 is ANQGSEA. This CDR3 has 12 residues. With 4 bases clipped from V and 7 bases from J, the junction kept 1 base outside the gene matches. The DNA of the CDR3 is TGCAGCGTTGCGACAGGGAATTCACCCCTCCACTTT. This codes for CSVATGNSPLHF.

On this clone: The sample holds other DNA sequences that translate to the same CDR3. The chain recombines TRBV27 with TRBJ1-6; 9 bases fit TRBD1. The V gene end was trimmed by 4 bases and the J gene end by 7 bases; junction bases not matched to a gene: 2. The CDR3 has 14 residues. Germline V gene data show CDR1 as MNHEY and CDR2 as SMNVEV (reference sequence). CDR3 DNA sequence: TGTGCCAGCAGTTCAGGACAGGGGAATTCACCCCTCCACTTT. Residues: CASSSGQGNSPLHF.